This is a list of T cell receptor beta chains from one sample in a study of T cell responses to AZD1222 COVID-19 vaccine. Produced via immunoSEQ multiplex PCR; TCRdb's table is partial and in-frame only. The table shows around 140,000 clones, with roughly 91% occurring only once. The sequences come from peripheral blood, collected on day 0 of AZD1222 vaccination. The origin of the receptors is an adult in good health. Each CDR3 is given without its conserved first and last residue. The listing skips clone size in some rows; elsewhere it reads once, few, many or a size class.

j_call: TRBJ2-5; v_call: TRBV12-3/TRBV12-4; clone_size: .; cdr3_aa: ASTRDSQETQY
j_call: TRBJ1-4; v_call: TRBV7-9; clone_size: .; cdr3_aa: ASSPSGEGGLF
j_call: TRBJ2-1; v_call: TRBV7-2; clone_size: .; cdr3_aa: ASSQVGTAYNEQF
j_call: TRBJ2-2; v_call: TRBV5-8; clone_size: .; cdr3_aa: ASSLRLTGELF
j_call: TRBJ1-2; v_call: TRBV7-9; clone_size: .; cdr3_aa: ASSGLGGFNYGYT
j_call: TRBJ1-3; v_call: TRBV9; clone_size: .; cdr3_aa: ASSTPLGRADTIY
j_call: TRBJ2-1; v_call: TRBV6-5; clone_size: .; cdr3_aa: ASTWGAPYNEQF
j_call: TRBJ2-3; v_call: TRBV5-1; clone_size: .; cdr3_aa: ASSVGGTTHSTDTQY
j_call: TRBJ2-1; v_call: TRBV11-3; clone_size: once; cdr3_aa: ASSSYPQSEQF
j_call: TRBJ2-1; v_call: TRBV6-5; clone_size: .; cdr3_aa: ASSFRTVSNEQF
j_call: TRBJ1-1; v_call: TRBV7-8; clone_size: .; cdr3_aa: ASSLARRVGEYTEAF
j_call: TRBJ1-3; v_call: TRBV7-2; clone_size: .; cdr3_aa: ASSLGRNRDVGRNTIY
j_call: TRBJ2-2; v_call: TRBV6-5; clone_size: .; cdr3_aa: ASTNEGTGELF
j_call: TRBJ1-2; v_call: TRBV19; clone_size: .; cdr3_aa: ASKSEGPYGYT
j_call: TRBJ1-5; v_call: TRBV3-1/TRBV3-2; clone_size: .; cdr3_aa: ASSPETGRNQPQH
j_call: TRBJ1-2; v_call: TRBV2; clone_size: .; cdr3_aa: ASSEYPWEFGYT
j_call: TRBJ2-7; v_call: TRBV10-1; clone_size: .; cdr3_aa: ASTETGTLPPQQY
j_call: TRBJ1-2; v_call: TRBV7-2; clone_size: .; cdr3_aa: ASSPPGLGGYT
j_call: TRBJ2-3; v_call: TRBV11-2; clone_size: .; cdr3_aa: ASSFRGHNSVTDTQY
j_call: TRBJ1-2; v_call: TRBV18; clone_size: .; cdr3_aa: ASSPLAGTENYGYT
j_call: TRBJ2-5; v_call: TRBV5-1; clone_size: .; cdr3_aa: ASSPAEGWETQY
j_call: TRBJ1-1; v_call: TRBV18; clone_size: once; cdr3_aa: ASSPLDGPNTEAF
j_call: TRBJ1-1; v_call: TRBV7-9; clone_size: once; cdr3_aa: ASRRALGPTEAF
j_call: TRBJ1-5; v_call: TRBV28; clone_size: .; cdr3_aa: ASTPWGRVRNQPQH
j_call: TRBJ1-5; v_call: TRBV21-1; clone_size: .; cdr3_aa: ASSENQPQH
j_call: TRBJ2-1; v_call: TRBV4-1; clone_size: .; cdr3_aa: ASSQVLRGGPDEQF
j_call: TRBJ1-2; v_call: TRBV7-8; clone_size: .; cdr3_aa: ASSLTTGGSGYT
j_call: TRBJ1-1; v_call: TRBV3-1/TRBV3-2; clone_size: .; cdr3_aa: ASSRTGLNTEAF
j_call: TRBJ2-5; v_call: TRBV7-6; clone_size: .; cdr3_aa: ASSLMSSGDSRGTQY
j_call: TRBJ2-5; v_call: TRBV28; clone_size: .; cdr3_aa: ASGWTSGGSLETQY
j_call: TRBJ1-5; v_call: TRBV6-5; clone_size: .; cdr3_aa: ASTADRTYQPQH
j_call: TRBJ1-1; v_call: TRBV19; clone_size: .; cdr3_aa: ASSIRRDTEAF
j_call: TRBJ1-4; v_call: TRBV5-1; clone_size: .; cdr3_aa: ASSSTGGSTNEKLF
j_call: TRBJ2-3; v_call: TRBV7-2; clone_size: .; cdr3_aa: ASSFMGTDTQY
j_call: TRBJ2-1; v_call: TRBV11-3; clone_size: .; cdr3_aa: ASSPRDSLSSYNEQF
j_call: TRBJ1-1; v_call: TRBV5-5; clone_size: .; cdr3_aa: ASSLGTSNTEAF
j_call: TRBJ1-1; v_call: TRBV7-3; clone_size: .; cdr3_aa: ASSLGLGTEAF
j_call: TRBJ1-1; v_call: TRBV2; clone_size: .; cdr3_aa: ASRTGENTEAF
j_call: TRBJ1-3; v_call: TRBV15; clone_size: .; cdr3_aa: ATSPRQGPGGNTIY
j_call: TRBJ1-1; v_call: TRBV9; clone_size: .; cdr3_aa: ASSVGPLGTEAF
j_call: TRBJ2-1; v_call: TRBV7-8; clone_size: .; cdr3_aa: ASSQGTSGGGEQF
j_call: TRBJ2-3; v_call: TRBV6-5; clone_size: .; cdr3_aa: ASSRGFTDTQY
j_call: TRBJ1-5; v_call: TRBV4-1; clone_size: .; cdr3_aa: ASSQDGTDRHQPQH
j_call: TRBJ1-4; v_call: TRBV25-1; clone_size: .; cdr3_aa: ASSELGTGRNEKLF
j_call: TRBJ1-5; v_call: TRBV5-8; clone_size: .; cdr3_aa: ASSLYVGSSNQPQH
j_call: TRBJ1-1; v_call: TRBV30; clone_size: once; cdr3_aa: AWSVVGLNTEAF
j_call: TRBJ2-3; v_call: TRBV9; clone_size: .; cdr3_aa: ASSVGADTQY
j_call: TRBJ2-1; v_call: TRBV7-2; clone_size: .; cdr3_aa: ASSQQGAFYNEQF
j_call: TRBJ1-1; v_call: TRBV7-3; clone_size: .; cdr3_aa: ASSLGTGTTEAF
j_call: TRBJ1-1; v_call: TRBV18; clone_size: .; cdr3_aa: ASSPDLRGGSTEAF
j_call: TRBJ1-1; v_call: TRBV6-5; clone_size: .; cdr3_aa: ASRHRAGSTEAF
j_call: TRBJ2-7; v_call: TRBV11-3; clone_size: .; cdr3_aa: ASSLGLLAYEQY
j_call: TRBJ1-2; v_call: TRBV6-2/TRBV6-3; clone_size: .; cdr3_aa: ASSYSGQSGYT